Shown below are 30 T cell receptor beta chains from a single sample sequenced in a study of identical twins. TCRdb itself ran the 5' RACE reads through MiXCR, one entry per CDR3 protein. The repertoire holds about 330,000 distinct CDR3 sequences, with around an eighth as singletons. This same sample was also part of a study on yellow fever vaccine responses in identical twins.

The source material was CD8+ T cells sorted from blood. These receptors were obtained from a woman between 18 and 29 years old in good health.

The chain carries TRBV27 and TRBJ2-7; TRBD2 matches 8 bases. The CDR3 sequence is 12 residues long. The V gene's germline CDR1 is MNHEY and CDR2 SMNVEV (reference sequence). With V trimmed by 6 bases and J by 2 bases, 0 bases remained unmatched. CDR3 sequence: CASSGRAYEQYF. In DNA, the CDR3 is TGTGCCAGCAGCGGGAGGGCCTACGAGCAGTACTTC.

This chain links TRBV4-1 with TRBJ1-5; D might be TRBD1 (6 bases). Germline V gene data show CDR1 as MGHRA and CDR2 as YSYEKL. The ends were cut back, 1 base at V and 0 bases at J, with 22 bases in the middle. CDR3 length equals 20 residues. CDR3 bases: TGCGCCAGCAGCCAAGTAGTAGGGGGGGGCCAAGATTATAGCAATCAGCCCCAGCATTTT. Its translation: CASSQVVGGGQDYSNQPQHF.

The table lists this clonotype with a few counts. The chain joins TRBV5-6 to TRBJ1-1; D gene unclear. CDR3 length equals 11 residues. V dropped 4 bases and J dropped 3 bases, with 4 bases sitting between them. The germline V gene has CDR1 SGHDT and CDR2 YYEEEE. The CDR3 region is CASSTYTEAFF. In DNA, the CDR3 is TGTGCCAGCAGCACGTACACTGAAGCTTTCTTT.

V usage is TRBV27 and J usage is TRBJ2-5; 7 bases are a match to TRBD1. This CDR3 comprises 15 residues. Germline-derived CDR1 and CDR2 are MNHEY and SMNVEV (reference sequence). The trim removed 5 bases at V and 3 bases at J, leaving 9 bases unmatched. The CDR3 loop is CASSPYPGTEETQYF. The CDR3 nucleotides read TGTGCCAGCAGTCCCTACCCTGGGACAGAAGAGACCCAGTACTTC.

This clonotype was observed many times. The chain combines TRBV6-2 or TRBV6-3 with TRBJ2-3; no definite D call. Trimming stripped 4 bases from V and 0 bases from J, with 5 bases between. Germline V CDR1 and CDR2: MNHEY, SVGEGT. This CDR3 comprises 13 residues. The CDR3 sequence is CASSSSSTDTQYF. The CDR3 bases are TGTGCCAGCAGTTCCTCTAGCACAGATACGCAGTATTTT.

This clonotype was seen only a few times. This chain links TRBV27 with TRBJ1-2, with 9 bases matching TRBD1. V was pared by 7 bases and J by 4 bases, with 4 bases of the junction left unmatched. Germline V gene sequence: CDR1 MNHEY, CDR2 SMNVEV (reference sequence). The CDR3 extends over 13 amino acids. Here the CDR3 reads CASKPGQGYGYTF. DNA of the CDR3: TGTGCCAGCAAACCGGGACAGGGCTATGGCTACACCTTC.

The chain carries TRBV3-1 and TRBJ2-7; D gene unclear. The CDR3 has 15 residues. Trimming pared 0 bases from V and 5 bases from J, leaving 14 bases between. Germline V gives CDR1 LGHDT, CDR2 YNNKEL (reference sequence). CDR3: CASSQEGWGSDEQYF. DNA of the CDR3: TGTGCCAGCAGCCAAGAGGGCTGGGGATCGGACGAGCAGTACTTC.

The chain combines TRBV2 with TRBJ2-5; TRBD2 aligns across 8 bases. The V and J ends lost 4 bases and 5 bases, in that order; junction bases with no gene match: 6. This CDR3 is 14 amino acids long. CDR1 and CDR2 (germline): SNHLY, FYNNEI. The CDR3 loop is CASSVAGGRETQYF. The CDR3 bases are TGTGCCAGCAGTGTGGCGGGGGGCCGGGAGACCCAGTACTTC.

This clonotype was seen at least ten times. The V and J genes are TRBV27 and TRBJ1-4; D is unresolved. The germline V and J ends were trimmed by 5 bases and 8 bases, with 12 bases remaining between them. The CDR3 is 13 residues long. CDR1 and CDR2 from the germline V gene are MNHEY and SMNVEV (reference sequence). The CDR3 bases are TGTGCCAGCAGTCACATACGTGGGGAAAAACTGTTTTTT. As protein: CASSHIRGEKLFF.

This clonotype was counted a few times. The chain recombines TRBV3-1 with TRBJ2-1, with a possible D match to TRBD1 (5 bases). The length of the CDR3 is 16 residues. Deletions cut 0 bases from V and 6 bases from J, with 15 bases between. Germline V gene lookup returns CDR1 LGHDT and CDR2 YNNKEL (reference sequence). Here the CDR3 reads CASSQEGQGLLNEQFF. The CDR3 region has the DNA TGTGCCAGCAGCCAAGAAGGGCAGGGTCTTCTCAATGAGCAGTTCTTC.

The chain couples TRBV5-1 to TRBJ2-2; D may match TRBD1 or TRBD2 (5 bases each). The V gene's germline CDR1 is SGHRS and CDR2 YFSETQ. The CDR3 runs 15 residues. V lost 2 bases, J lost 1 base, and 9 bases lay in between. CDR3 amino acids: CASSFRDRNTGELFF. In DNA, the CDR3 is TGCGCCAGCAGCTTCCGGGACCGGAACACCGGGGAGCTGTTTTTT.

This clonotype was detected only a few times. V and J are TRBV2 and TRBJ2-1; no clear D. This CDR3 contains 14 residues. Germline assignment: CDR1 SNHLY and CDR2 FYNNEI. The germline V and J ends were trimmed by 1 base and 10 bases, with 14 bases remaining between them. CDR3 loop: CASSEEKGSGEQFF. The DNA for the CDR3 is TGTGCCAGCAGTGAAGAGAAGGGCTCGGGCGAGCAGTTCTTC.

This clonotype was observed many times. V usage is TRBV2 and J usage is TRBJ1-1; D is undetermined. The CDR3 consists of 11 residues. V gave up 6 bases and J gave up 6 bases, with 8 bases separating them. Germline V gene data show CDR1 as SNHLY and CDR2 as FYNNEI. CDR3 amino acids: CASSPGPEAFF. The DNA for the CDR3 is TGTGCCAGCAGCCCGGGCCCTGAAGCTTTCTTT.

This rearrangement joins TRBV5-1 to TRBJ2-7; D is possibly TRBD1 or TRBD2 (5 bases each). The CDR3 sequence is 16 residues long. V was cut by 0 bases and J by 7 bases, with 20 bases left in between. Looked up from germline, CDR1 is SGHRS and CDR2 is YFSETQ. This CDR3 reads CASSLDHGAAPREQYF. The CDR3 nucleotides are TGCGCCAGCAGCTTGGATCACGGGGCGGCCCCGAGAGAGCAGTACTTC.

Concerning this clonotype itself: The germline gene is not matched at one end of the junction; a read error may be the cause. The V and J genes are TRBV2 and TRBJ1-1; 8 bases are shared with TRBD1. The CDR3 sequence is 14 residues long. Germline loops: CDR1 SNHLY, CDR2 FYNNEI. As DNA, the CDR3 is TGTGCCAGCAGAGAAGACAGGGGGAACACTGAAGCTTTCTTT. Translating gives CASREDRGNTEAFF.

This clonotype was detected a few times. The rearrangement uses TRBV9 and TRBJ2-7; no clear D. The CDR3 consists of 13 residues. Trimming took 0 bases from V and 7 from J, leaving 11 bases between them. CDR1 and CDR2 (germline): SGDLS, YYNGEE. The CDR3 region has the DNA TGTGCCAGCAGCGTAGGCGGCACCTCGGAGCAGTACTTC. It translates to CASSVGGTSEQYF.

The V and J genes are TRBV2 and TRBJ2-3; D is possibly TRBD1 (6 bases). Germline CDR1 reads SNHLY; CDR2 reads FYNNEI. The V end was cut by 3 bases, the J end by 10 bases, with 20 bases between. This CDR3 region has 15 residues. Here the CDR3 reads CASSDRRYRAQSQYF. CDR3 DNA: TGTGCCAGCAGTGACCGCCGATACAGGGCCCAGTCGCAGTATTTT.

CDR3: CASSPRAGANTGELFF. The CDR3 DNA follows: TGTGCCAGCAGCCCCCGTGCGGGTGCGAACACCGGGGAGCTGTTTTTT. The chain uses TRBV9 and TRBJ2-2, with D perhaps matching TRBD2 (5 bases). The CDR3 contains 16 residues. Trimming stripped 4 bases from V and 0 bases from J, with 13 bases between. Germline V gene lookup returns CDR1 SGDLS and CDR2 YYNGEE.

The chain employs TRBV4-1 and TRBJ2-1, with 10 bases lining up with TRBD2. V was pared by 4 bases and J by 6 bases, with 15 bases of the junction left unmatched. Germline V lookup: CDR1 MGHRA, CDR2 YSYEKL. The CDR3 totals 18 residues. CDR3 in amino acids: CASSRGVLAGDLGNEQFF. The CDR3 DNA reads as TGCGCCAGCAGCCGGGGGGTGCTAGCGGGAGACTTGGGCAATGAGCAGTTCTTC.

Only a few counts were recorded for this clonotype. V and J are TRBV5-1 and TRBJ2-3; D gene ambiguous. The CDR3 is 16 residues long. The V and J ends lost 0 bases and 1 base respectively, with 12 bases between them. Germline assignment: CDR1 SGHRS and CDR2 YFSETQ. As DNA, the CDR3 is TGCGCCAGCAGCTTGGAGCTTTCGGCCGGCACAGATACGCAGTATTTT. Encoded protein: CASSLELSAGTDTQYF.

In this sample, this clonotype turned up a few times. The chain carries TRBV11-2 and TRBJ2-7, with D uncertain. The germline V gene encodes CDR1 SGHAT and CDR2 FQNNGV. Trimming removed 1 base from V and 4 bases from J, with 14 bases in between. The CDR3 totals 15 residues. The CDR3 reads CASSLGVSPTYEQYV. The CDR3 region has the DNA TGTGCCAGCAGCTTAGGGGTCAGTCCGACATACGAGCAGTACGTC.

This clonotype was detected a few times. The J gene is TRBJ1-2, the V gene TRBV3-1; the D gene is possibly TRBD1 (6 bases). The CDR3 extends over 16 amino acids. Germline CDR1 reads LGHDT; CDR2 reads YNNKEL (reference sequence). Trimming stripped 0 bases from V and 2 bases from J, with 13 bases between. The CDR3: CASSQEGTTGNYGYTF. The CDR3 nucleotides are TGTGCCAGCAGCCAAGAGGGGACGACAGGCAACTATGGCTACACCTTC.

This chain joins TRBV5-1 and TRBJ2-2, with no clear D. V lost 2 bases to trimming and J lost 4 bases, with 15 bases between them. The CDR3 extends over 16 amino acids. Germline assignment: CDR1 SGHRS and CDR2 YFSETQ. The CDR3, as DNA: TGCGCCAGCAGCTTTTACATACAGCTTGGCACCGGGGAGCTGTTTTTT. Encoded protein: CASSFYIQLGTGELFF.

This clonotype was recorded at least ten times. The chain uses TRBV14 and TRBJ2-1; D not resolved. CDR3 size: 13 residues. Trimming took 2 bases from V and 5 from J, leaving 7 bases between them. Germline assignment: CDR1 SGHDN and CDR2 FVKESK. Here the CDR3 reads CASSQMVNNEQFF. CDR3 nucleotides: TGTGCCAGCAGCCAAATGGTCAACAATGAGCAGTTCTTC. Using reference TRBV14 and TRBJ2-1 for the parts outside the CDR3, the full variable domain is EAGVTQFPSHSVIEKGQTVTLRCDPISGHDNLYWYRRVMGKEIKFLLHFVKESKQDESGMPNNRFLAERTGGTYSTLKVQPAELEDSGVYFCASSQMVNNEQFFGPGTRLTVL.

The chain recombines TRBV7-9 with TRBJ1-1, with no clear D. The CDR3 runs 10 residues. V dropped 1 base and J dropped 7 bases, with 1 base sitting between them. The germline V gene encodes CDR1 SEHNR and CDR2 FQNEAQ (reference sequence). The CDR3 DNA reads as TGTGCCAGCAGCTTAGATGAAGCTTTCTTT. It is translated as CASSLDEAFF.

There are a few counts of this clonotype. The rearrangement joins TRBV28 to TRBJ1-1; tentatively, D is TRBD1 (5 bases). In germline, CDR1 is MDHEN, CDR2 SYDVKM. The CDR3 contains 15 residues. V shed 5 bases and J shed 2 bases, with 15 bases lying between them. The CDR3 DNA sequence: TGTGCCAGCAGTGATCGGGGCTCAAGAAACACTGAAGCTTTCTTT. Translated, it gives CASSDRGSRNTEAFF.

V usage is TRBV11-3 and J usage is TRBJ2-2, with D possibly TRBD2 on 5 matching bases. V lost 2 bases and J lost 3, with 13 bases in between. The length of the CDR3 is 16 residues. Germline-derived CDR1 and CDR2 are SGHNT and YENEEA. CDR3 sequence reads: CASSLYSASHTGELFF. The CDR3 nucleotides read TGTGCCAGCAGCTTATATTCGGCTAGCCACACCGGGGAGCTGTTTTTT.

Only a few counts were recorded for this clonotype. The V gene is TRBV11-2, the J gene TRBJ2-3, with TRBD2 matching 7 bases. The CDR3 is made up of 14 amino acids. Per germline, CDR1 SGHAT and CDR2 FQNNGV. V shed 8 bases and J 0 bases; nucleotides not matched to a gene: 5. The CDR3 here is CASASGESTDTQYF. CDR3 sequence (DNA): TGTGCCAGCGCGAGCGGGGAAAGCACAGATACGCAGTATTTT.

The V gene is TRBV7-9, the J gene TRBJ2-5; a weak D match, TRBD2 (5 bases). Germline V gene data show CDR1 as SEHNR and CDR2 as FQNEAQ (reference sequence). Trimming took off 3 bases at V and 7 bases at J, with 9 bases between the two ends. This CDR3 is built from 12 residues. The CDR3 bases are TGTGCCAGCAGCTTGCCTGAGGGGACCCAGTACTTC. It codes for CASSLPEGTQYF.

This clonotype was detected only a few times. This chain uses TRBV10-3 with TRBJ2-2, with TRBD2 matching over 9 bases. V shed 4 bases and J 6 bases; nucleotides not matched to a gene: 9. This CDR3 is built from 16 residues. The V gene's germline CDR1 is ENHRY and CDR2 SYGVKD. The CDR3 DNA reads as TGTGCCATCAGTGCGTTGCTAGCGGGGACCTCCGGGGAGCTGTTTTTT. It codes for CAISALLAGTSGELFF.